This T cell receptor (beta chain) was identified during a study of CD8 T cells in ankylosing spondylitis. With regard to this clonotype: Its antigen is unknown.

One entry per CDR3 protein results from TCRdb running MiXCR on the 5' RACE reads. The sample has under 250,000 distinct CDR3 sequences, roughly 32% seen once. The CDR3 is made up of 16 amino acids. Germline trimming cut 6 bases from V and 2 bases from J; bases unmatched to any gene: 5. The germline CDR1 and CDR2 sequences are DFQATT and SNEGSKA (reference sequence). Study findings and constraints: Both synovial fluid and blood in reactive arthritis had previously been reported to carry some motif variants.

The origin of this receptor is a male donor with ankylosing spondylitis or in good health (not recorded which). Sequencing used blood, either unsorted or a sorted T cell fraction (not recorded which). V gene TRBV20-1 combines with J gene TRBJ2-3, with 16 bases lining up with TRBD2. The CDR3, as DNA: TGCAGTGCCCTGGGACTAGCGGGGGGGTACACAGATACGCAGTATTTT. It translates to CSALGLAGGYTDTQYF.